Following are 26 T cell receptor beta chains from one sample sequenced in a study of Graves' ophthalmopathy and Graves' hyperthyroidism. The sequenced template was RNA, covering the TCR beta CDR3 region. First-round RT-PCR used HTBI primers; second-round multiplex PCR followed. TCRdb processed the multiplex PCR reads anew with MiXCR; each CDR3 protein has one entry. The sample has about 550,000 distinct CDR3 sequences; just under 40% are singletons. The sample taken for sequencing was peripheral blood or thyroid tissue (not recorded which). Every receptor here comes from an adult man with Graves' hyperthyroidism.

This clonotype was counted at least ten times. This chain joins TRBV5-1 and TRBJ1-2; no clear D. This CDR3 region has 14 residues. V was cut by 0 bases and J by 4 bases, with 10 bases left in between. Germline V gene lookup returns CDR1 SGHRS and CDR2 YFSETQ. This CDR3 is CASSLVPGGYGYTF. The CDR3 DNA sequence: TGCGCCAGCAGCTTGGTTCCCGGAGGCTATGGCTACACCTTC.

This clonotype showed up many times. This chain joins TRBV20-1 and TRBJ1-4, with D possibly TRBD1 on 6 matching bases. The germline gives CDR1 DFQATT, CDR2 SNEGSKA (reference sequence). Trimming left V 0 bases short and J 7 bases short, with 15 bases between. This CDR3 has 15 amino acids. CDR3 loop: CSARDRGGGGEKLFF. CDR3 coding DNA: TGCAGTGCTAGAGATCGGGGAGGGGGAGGTGAAAAACTGTTTTTT.

In this sample, this clonotype turned up many times. Here the CDR3 reads CASSQGGRMAFF. The CDR3 region has the DNA TGTGCCAGCAGCCAAGGGGGTCGAATGGCTTTCTTT. The chain couples TRBV12-3 or TRBV12-4 to TRBJ1-1, with D tentatively TRBD1 (6 bases). The CDR3 extends over 12 amino acids. Deletions cut 6 bases from V and 11 bases from J, with 16 bases between.

The rearrangement links TRBV12-3 or TRBV12-4 to TRBJ1-6; TRBD1 is a possible D gene (5 bases). Trimming pared 3 bases from V and 10 bases from J, leaving 13 bases between. The CDR3 length is 14 residues. CDR3 loop: CASSFGGGLSPLHF. The CDR3 region has the DNA TGTGCCAGCAGTTTTGGGGGGGGATTATCACCCCTCCACTTT.

A word on this clonotype: The CDR3 ends on some other residue instead of the conserved phenylalanine or tryptophan, so this is likely a read error. The DNA is omitted, as the CDR3 cannot be located on it reliably, and the CDR3 follows TCRdb's listing. The chain carries TRBV2 and TRBJ2-5; whether TRBD2, the table's D call, matches the DNA was not checked. The CDR3 region is 10 residues in length, termini included. From germline, CDR1 is SNHLY and CDR2 FYNNEI. The CDR3 spells CASSEKRASG.

Many counts were recorded for this clonotype. The rearrangement joins TRBV19 to TRBJ2-5; possible D gene TRBD2, 7 bases. Trimming cost V 5 bases and J 4 bases, with 14 bases left between them. From germline, CDR1 is LNHDA and CDR2 SQIVND (reference sequence). The CDR3 has 14 residues. Written as DNA, the CDR3 is TGTGCCAGTAGTGAAGGGGGGGGTTTAGAGACCCAGTACTTC. Translation gives CASSEGGGLETQYF.

To note about this clonotype: A much larger clone differs by one base, so this may be a read error. The rearrangement joins TRBV7-9 to TRBJ2-7; D is possibly TRBD1 or TRBD2 (5 bases each). This CDR3 has 12 amino acids. Germline CDR1 and CDR2: SEHNR and FQNEAQ (reference sequence). This CDR3 is CASSVGDGEQCF. For the CDR3, the DNA is TGTGCCAGCAGCGTGGGGGACGGCGAGCAGTGCTTC.

Concerning this clonotype: This may be a read error, as it is one base from a much larger clone. The genes are TRBV7-9 and TRBJ1-2; 7 nucleotides align to TRBD1. V gave up 5 bases and J gave up 5 bases; unmatched junction bases: 8. Germline assignment: CDR1 SEHNR and CDR2 FQNEAQ (reference sequence). The CDR3 extends over 14 amino acids. The DNA of the CDR3 is TGTGCCAGCAGCGCCAGGACAGGATTATATGGCTACACCTTC. This translates into CASSARTGLYGYTF.

This clonotype came up many times. The rearrangement joins TRBV4-2 to TRBJ2-7, with D perhaps matching TRBD1 (6 bases). The V gene lost 1 base and the J gene lost 5 bases, with 15 bases spanning the gap. The germline V gene encodes CDR1 LGHNA and CDR2 YNFKEQ. This CDR3 comprises 15 residues. The CDR3 sequence is CASSQAIDRFNEQYF. The CDR3 nucleotides read TGTGCCAGCAGCCAAGCCATCGACAGGTTTAACGAGCAGTACTTC.

The V gene is TRBV20-1, the J gene TRBJ2-7; D might be TRBD1 (6 bases). The CDR3 is made up of 13 amino acids. Germline V gives CDR1 DFQATT, CDR2 SNEGSKA (reference sequence). Between the trimmed V and J ends, which lost 6 bases and 1 base, there was a span of 13 bases. CDR3 protein: CSAPGGFSYEQYF. DNA for the CDR3: TGCAGTGCCCCTGGGGGCTTTTCCTACGAGCAGTACTTC.

This chain uses TRBV3-1 with TRBJ2-3; no firm D call. V lost 0 bases and J lost 2, with 6 bases in between. The germline CDR1 and CDR2 sequences are LGHDT and YNNKEL (reference sequence). The CDR3 totals 14 residues. CDR3 in DNA: TGTGCCAGCAGCCAAGATGGGTTCACAGATACGCAGTATTTT. Protein sequence: CASSQDGFTDTQYF.

This clonotype was detected only a few times. This chain links TRBV6-5 with TRBJ1-6, with D tentatively TRBD1 (6 bases). The CDR3 is made up of 17 amino acids. V lost 0 bases and J lost 7, with 16 bases in between. Germline V gene data show CDR1 as MNHEY and CDR2 as SVGAGI. CDR3 protein: CASSYSIGGVSNSPLHF. The DNA of the CDR3 is TGTGCCAGCAGTTACTCGATAGGGGGGGTCTCCAATTCACCCCTCCACTTT.

There are many counts of this clonotype. The chain recombines TRBV2 with TRBJ1-1; D unresolved. The V end was cut by 5 bases, the J end by 0 bases, with 13 bases between. The CDR3 runs 15 residues. CDR1 and CDR2 (germline): SNHLY, FYNNEI. CDR3 DNA: TGTGCCAGCAGTCTTTTGGGATTAATGAACACTGAAGCTTTCTTT. It codes for CASSLLGLMNTEAFF.

This clonotype was found many times. The rearrangement joins TRBV20-1 to TRBJ2-5; 10 bases are a match to TRBD2. The CDR3 loop spans 15 amino acids. Trimming removed 5 bases from V and 1 base from J; junction bases left unmatched: 7. CDR1 is DFQATT, CDR2 SNEGSKA, per germline (reference sequence). The CDR3 is CSASSSGGLQETQYF. The CDR3 DNA sequence: TGCAGTGCTTCGTCTAGCGGGGGCCTCCAAGAGACCCAGTACTTC.

The gene calls are TRBV20-1 and TRBJ2-1; 12 bases are a match to TRBD1. Trimming at V came to 5 bases and at J to 0 bases, leaving 5 bases not matched to a gene. There are 16 residues in the CDR3. Germline lookup yields CDR1 DFQATT and CDR2 SNEGSKA (reference sequence). CDR3 residues: CSAWDRGHSSYNEQFF. The CDR3 DNA follows: TGCAGTGCTTGGGACAGGGGGCACAGCTCCTACAATGAGCAGTTCTTC.

This chain joins TRBV2 and TRBJ2-3, with no clear D. The germline V gene encodes CDR1 SNHLY and CDR2 FYNNEI. The CDR3 is 10 residues long. The ends were cut back, 5 bases at V and 6 bases at J, with 3 bases in the middle. CDR3 region: CASSLDTQYF. CDR3 sequence (DNA): TGTGCCAGCAGTTTGGATACGCAGTATTTT.

A word on this clonotype: One end of the junction varies from germline; a read error may be responsible. The chain carries TRBV24-1 and TRBJ2-6, with D perhaps TRBD1 or TRBD2 (6 bases each). The CDR3 loop spans 13 amino acids. Germline V gene sequence: CDR1 KGHDR, CDR2 SFDVKD. DNA for the CDR3: TGTGCCACCAGTGATTCGGGGGCCCAGCGTGAAGCTTTC. Amino acid sequence: CATSDSGAQREAF.

In the case of this clonotype: Germline and junction disagree at one end, which may indicate a read error. V usage is TRBV29-1 and J usage is TRBJ1-1; a weak D match, TRBD1 (6 bases). CDR1 and CDR2 (germline): SQVTM, ANQGSEA. This CDR3 has 9 residues. The CDR3 region is CSVEGRTVF. CDR3 DNA: TGCAGCGTTGAAGGACGGACAGTCTTT.

The chain couples TRBV7-2 to TRBJ2-7; D remains unclear. The end of the DNA is better explained by TRBJ2-1, so the J call may be wrong. Germline CDR1 reads SGHTA; CDR2 reads FQGNSA. The CDR3 covers 14 residues. CDR3 DNA: TGTGCCAGCAGCTTGAACGGCATAATCAATGAGCAGTTCTTC. Protein product: CASSLNGIINEQFF.

This clonotype appeared many times. The J gene is TRBJ1-4, the V gene TRBV7-9, with D hard to call. V shed 3 bases and J shed 0 bases, with 5 bases lying between them. Germline V gene data show CDR1 as SEHNR and CDR2 as FQNEAQ (reference sequence). This CDR3 contains 14 residues. DNA of the CDR3: TGTGCCAGCAGCTTCGGCACAACTAATGAAAAACTGTTTTTT. Protein: CASSFGTTNEKLFF.

The chain employs TRBV7-2 and TRBJ2-3; D possibly corresponds to TRBD2 (5 bases). V gave up 2 bases and J gave up 2 bases, with 14 bases separating them. The CDR3 spans 16 residues. From germline, CDR1 is SGHTA and CDR2 FQGNSA. As DNA, the CDR3 is TGTGCCAGCAGCTTACCTAGCAAACTACCCACAGATACGCAGTATTTT. It yields the protein CASSLPSKLPTDTQYF.

Remarks on this clonotype: This sequence may be a read error, since a much larger clone differs from it by one base. This chain connects TRBV19 to TRBJ2-7, with D tentatively TRBD1 (5 bases). V dropped 6 bases and J dropped 7 bases, with 13 bases sitting between them. CDR3 size: 12 residues. Germline CDR1 reads LNHDA; CDR2 reads SQIVND (reference sequence). The DNA of the CDR3 is TGTGCCAGTAGAGACAGTAATCGGGAGCAGTACTTC. Its protein product is CASRDSNREQYF.

This clonotype was detected ten times or more. The genes are TRBV4-1 and TRBJ1-1; D unclear. Trimming stripped 1 base from V and 1 base from J, with 7 bases between. Germline lookup yields CDR1 MGHRA and CDR2 YSYEKL. This CDR3 region has 14 residues. CDR3 in amino acids: CASSQAFGNTEAFF. As DNA, the CDR3 is TGCGCCAGCAGCCAAGCGTTCGGGAACACTGAAGCTTTCTTT.

This clonotype occurred many times. CDR3 protein: CSVARDRSSYEQYF. CDR3 DNA sequence: TGCAGCGTCGCCCGGGACAGATCCTCCTACGAGCAGTACTTC. The chain joins TRBV29-1 to TRBJ2-7; the match to TRBD1 covers 7 bases. The CDR3 extends over 14 amino acids. CDR1 and CDR2 (germline): SQVTM, ANQGSEA. The J segment lost 0 bases and the V segment lost 6 bases, leaving 8 bases of the junction unmatched.

This clonotype was found many times. The V call is TRBV7-8, the J call TRBJ1-4, with D perhaps TRBD1 (6 bases). Trimming cost V 1 base and J 11 bases, with 17 bases left between them. From germline, CDR1 is SGHVS and CDR2 FQNEAQ. The CDR3 length is 15 residues. The CDR3 loop reads CASSLEDSVLGKLFF. As DNA, the CDR3 is TGTGCCAGCAGCTTAGAGGACAGCGTTTTAGGGAAACTGTTTTTT.

This clonotype appeared many times. In DNA, the CDR3 is TGTGCCAGCGCCATAGGGCTAGCGGGGTCAGTGACCCAGTACTTC. The encoded protein is CASAIGLAGSVTQYF. V gene TRBV6-5 combines with J gene TRBJ2-5; the match to TRBD2 covers 9 bases. Germline V CDR1 and CDR2: MNHEY, SVGAGI. Trimming at V came to 8 bases and at J to 7 bases, leaving 14 bases not matched to a gene. This CDR3 spans 15 amino acids.